These 28 T cell receptor beta chains came from one sample sequenced in a study of blood T cell repertoires in COVID-19 (dated by TCRdb to the early 2020s). Library generation was performed with the immunoSEQ multiplex PCR assay. Held by TCRdb, this immuneACCESS table contains in-frame sequences only and omits some clones. Under half of the omission traces to an unresolved V gene where checked; the cause of the rest is unknown. Across this sample there are approximately 350,000 clones, with approximately 82% seen only once. 2.5% to 3% of the sample is held by the ten biggest clonotypes. The specimen sequenced was peripheral blood. These receptor sequences come from a man aged 25-40 years with active or convalescent COVID-19.

This sequence joins TRBV9 and TRBJ1-1, with D possibly matching TRBD1 (6 bases). The CDR3 is 16 residues long. V gave up 2 bases and J gave up 1 base, with 15 bases separating them. From germline, CDR1 is SGDLS and CDR2 YYNGEE. DNA of the CDR3: TGTGCCAGCAGCGTGGGAACCGGGACACCGAACACTGAAGCTTTCTTT. Translated, it gives CASSVGTGTPNTEAFF. The full variable domain, in which reference TRBV9 and TRBJ1-1 provide the parts outside the CDR3, is DSGVTQTPKHLITATGQRVTLRCSPRSGDLSVYWYQQSLDQGLQFLIQYYNGEERAKGNILERFSAQQFPDLHSELNLSSLELGDSALYFCASSVGTGTPNTEAFFGQGTRLTVV.

The J gene is TRBJ2-7, the V gene TRBV28; no clear D. Per the germline V gene, CDR1 is MDHEN and CDR2 is SYDVKM. V shed 7 bases and J shed 3 bases, with 4 bases lying between them. The CDR3 sequence is 10 residues long. The DNA of the CDR3 is TGTGCCAGCATCCTCTACGAGCAGTACTTC. It is translated as CASILYEQYF.

The rearrangement joins TRBV7-8 to TRBJ2-2, with D possibly TRBD2 on 5 matching bases. Germline V gene lookup returns CDR1 SGHVS and CDR2 FQNEAQ. The CDR3 totals 15 residues. V lost 5 bases to trimming and J lost 10 bases, with 20 bases between them. CDR3 bases: TGTGCCAGCAGCCCCCAAGGAGCGTTGGGAGTGGAGCTGTTTTTT. This encodes CASSPQGALGVELFF.

The chain uses TRBV7-2 and TRBJ2-3; 14 positions agree with TRBD2. CDR1 SGHTA and CDR2 FQGNSA come from the germline V gene. The trim removed 2 bases at V and 5 bases at J, leaving 9 bases unmatched. The CDR3 sequence is 18 residues long. The CDR3 DNA reads as TGTGCCAGCAGCTTATTTCGGACTAGCGGGGGGCCCGGAGATACGCAGTATTTT. It specifies CASSLFRTSGGPGDTQYF. The whole variable domain, remainder taken from reference TRBV7-2 and TRBJ2-3, is GAGVSQSPSNKVTEKGKDVELRCDPISGHTALYWYRQSLGQGLEFLIYFQGNSAPDKSGLPSDRFSAERTGGSVSTLTIQRTQQEDSAVYLCASSLFRTSGGPGDTQYFGPGTRLTVL.

CDR3 nucleotide sequence: TGTGCCAGCAGCTCGACTAGCGGAATCTACAATGAGCAGTTCTTC. This sequence encodes CASSSTSGIYNEQFF. The chain combines TRBV7-2 with TRBJ2-1; 9 positions agree with TRBD2. Per the germline V gene, CDR1 is SGHTA and CDR2 is FQGNSA. Trimming cost V 4 bases and J 3 bases; bases outside gene matches: 4. This CDR3 is built from 15 residues.

This sequence joins TRBV4-2 and TRBJ2-5; TRBD2 aligns across 7 bases. This CDR3 contains 15 residues. V trimming: 1 base; J trimming: 5 bases; junction bases outside the gene matches: 7. Germline loops: CDR1 LGHNA, CDR2 YNFKEQ. CDR3 coding DNA: TGTGCCAGCAGCCAAGGTCTAGGGGAGGGGGAGACCCAGTACTTC. Residues: CASSQGLGEGETQYF.

This chain connects TRBV6-1 to TRBJ1-3; D is undetermined. The CDR3 sequence is 12 residues long. Germline CDR1 is MNHNS and CDR2 is SASEGT. V was cut by 3 bases and J by 8 bases, with 8 bases left in between. The CDR3 coding sequence is TGTGCCAGCAGTGAGAGGGTTGACACCATATATTTT. This translates into CASSERVDTIYF.

A few counts support this clone. The chain couples TRBV13 to TRBJ1-4, with D perhaps TRBD1 (5 bases). The CDR3 is 15 residues long. V was clipped by 3 bases and J by 8 bases, with 16 bases between them. Per the germline V gene, CDR1 is PRHDT and CDR2 is FYEKMQ (reference sequence). The CDR3 bases are TGTGCCAGCAGCTTTACCCAGGGATCATGGGAAAAACTGTTTTTT. It yields the protein CASSFTQGSWEKLFF.

This chain joins TRBV29-1 and TRBJ1-4; D remains unclear. CDR3 length equals 11 residues. V was pared by 6 bases and J by 8 bases, with 10 bases between. Germline V lookup: CDR1 SQVTM, CDR2 ANQGSEA. The CDR3 nucleotides are TGCAGCGTCGAATATAGCGAAAAACTGTTTTTT. Protein: CSVEYSEKLFF.

The V gene is TRBV4-2, the J gene TRBJ2-3, with 11 bases lining up with TRBD2. Per the germline V gene, CDR1 is LGHNA and CDR2 is YNFKEQ. The CDR3 runs to 18 residues. V lost 2 bases to trimming and J lost 2 bases; unmatched junction nucleotides: 9. The CDR3 coding sequence is TGTGCCAGCAGCCAAAGCCTAGCGGGAGGAGGGGCCACAGATACGCAGTATTTT. This codes for CASSQSLAGGGATDTQYF.

The chain has TRBV2 and TRBJ2-5; no clear D. With 5 bases removed from V and 1 base from J, the gap between germline ends came to 11 bases. The germline V gene has CDR1 SNHLY and CDR2 FYNNEI. The CDR3 is 14 amino acids. In DNA form, the CDR3 reads TGTGCCAGCAGTCCCCCCCCAGGCCAAGAGACCCAGTACTTC. It encodes CASSPPPGQETQYF.

This clone appeared once. The junction does not match germline at one end; this may be a read error. The rearrangement joins TRBV6-2 or TRBV6-3 to TRBJ2-3; D not resolved. Germline lookup yields CDR1 MNHEY and CDR2 SVGEGT. The CDR3 length is 15 residues. The CDR3 is CASSYLALNTDTQYF. In DNA, the CDR3 is TGTGCCAGCAGCTACTTGGCTCTGAACACAGATACGCAGTATTTT.

The V and J genes are TRBV5-4 and TRBJ1-2, with D unresolved. The germline gives CDR1 SGHNT, CDR2 YYREEE (reference sequence). The length of the CDR3 is 12 residues. V was cut by 0 bases and J by 7 bases, with 7 bases left in between. The CDR3 loop reads CASSLAGFGYTF. The CDR3 bases are TGTGCCAGCAGCTTGGCCGGTTTTGGCTACACCTTC.

This clone was seen only a few times. V is TRBV19 and J is TRBJ2-1, with D perhaps TRBD2 (6 bases). Trimming cost V 3 bases and J 9 bases, with 18 bases left between them. The length of the CDR3 is 15 residues. CDR1 LNHDA and CDR2 SQIVND come from the germline V gene (reference sequence). The CDR3 region is CASSITAGTGLEQFF. Written as DNA, the CDR3 is TGTGCCAGTAGTATTACGGCGGGAACTGGGCTTGAGCAGTTCTTC.

This clone was observed a few times. The rearrangement uses TRBV3-1 (or the pseudogene TRBV3-2) and TRBJ1-4; 7 positions match TRBD1. The CDR3 length is 16 residues. Germline CDR1 is LGHDT and CDR2 is YNNKEL (reference sequence). The J segment lost 8 bases and the V segment lost 0 bases, leaving 9 bases of the junction unmatched. The CDR3 protein is CASSQDIGGGGEKLFF. DNA of the CDR3: TGTGCCAGCAGCCAAGATATAGGGGGCGGTGGGGAAAAACTGTTTTTT.

This clone was recorded only once. The CDR3 loop reads CASSIRLRRGGSEAFF. The CDR3 DNA follows: TGTGCCAGTAGTATAAGGCTCCGACGGGGAGGCTCTGAAGCTTTCTTT. The V and J genes are TRBV19 and TRBJ1-1; D remains unclear. CDR3 length equals 16 residues. V was shortened by 2 bases and J by 6 bases, with 19 bases between the two germline ends. Germline-derived CDR1 and CDR2 are LNHDA and SQIVND (reference sequence).

The chain recombines TRBV10-3 with TRBJ1-5, with D tentatively TRBD1 (5 bases). Germline values: CDR1 ENHRY, CDR2 SYGVKD. The CDR3 runs to 13 residues. The V end lost 4 bases, the J end lost 7 bases, and 11 bases lay between the germline ends. The CDR3, as DNA: TGTGCCATCAGTGTGGGGCTGGTCCAGCCCCAGCATTTT. It is translated as CAISVGLVQPQHF.

The rearrangement uses TRBV7-9 and TRBJ2-5, with D possibly matching TRBD2 (6 bases). Trimming stripped 5 bases from V and 5 bases from J, with 15 bases between. The length of the CDR3 is 14 residues. Germline V gene sequence: CDR1 SEHNR, CDR2 FQNEAQ (reference sequence). The CDR3 protein is CASSPRLVGETQYF. The CDR3 region has the DNA TGTGCCAGCAGCCCGCGACTAGTGGGGGAGACCCAGTACTTC.

About this clone itself: The sample has other DNA sequences that encode this CDR3 too. The chain joins TRBV11-2 to TRBJ2-7; D unclear. Trimming took off 3 bases at V and 5 bases at J, with 5 bases between the two ends. The length of the CDR3 is 11 residues. Germline V CDR1 and CDR2: SGHAT, FQNNGV. CDR3 sequence (DNA): TGTGCCAGCAGCTTGAGCAACGAGCAGTACTTC. As protein: CASSLSNEQYF.

This chain links TRBV5-6 with TRBJ1-6; perhaps TRBD1 as D (6 bases). Trimming pared 5 bases from V and 5 bases from J, leaving 17 bases between. The CDR3 is 16 amino acids. Looked up from germline, CDR1 is SGHDT and CDR2 is YYEEEE. This CDR3 reads CASRRRTVWNNSPLHF. The CDR3 bases are TGTGCCAGCAGACGAAGGACAGTTTGGAATAATTCACCCCTCCACTTT.

Only one count was recorded for this clone. The V and J genes are TRBV12-5 and TRBJ2-3; 16 nucleotides match TRBD2. CDR1 LGHNT and CDR2 FRNRAP come from the germline V gene. V lost 6 bases and J lost 5; bases outside the gene matches: 8. The CDR3 runs 17 residues. The DNA of the CDR3 is TGTGCTAGTGGCCCCGGGACTAGCGGGGGGGCAGGAGATACGCAGTATTTT. Translated: CASGPGTSGGAGDTQYF.

The CDR3: CASSQEGALNTEAFF. Here the CDR3 DNA reads TGCGCCAGCAGCCAAGAAGGAGCTCTGAACACTGAAGCTTTCTTT. The gene calls are TRBV4-1 and TRBJ1-1; D gene unclear. The V gene's germline CDR1 is MGHRA and CDR2 YSYEKL. The V end was cut by 0 bases, the J end by 0 bases, with 8 bases between. This CDR3 has 15 residues.

The chain is built from TRBV7-9 and TRBJ1-2, with D unresolved. The CDR3 sequence is 12 residues long. Trimming pared 3 bases from V and 7 bases from J, leaving 9 bases between. Germline CDR1 is SEHNR and CDR2 is FQNEAQ (reference sequence). CDR3 in amino acids: CASSLRATGYTF. CDR3 sequence (DNA): TGTGCCAGCAGCTTGAGGGCGACTGGCTACACCTTC.

The CDR3 DNA reads as TGTGCCTGGAGGAGAACGTACAGGAGCCTCCTCTATGGCTACACCTTC. Protein product: CAWRRTYRSLLYGYTF. V and J are TRBV30 and TRBJ1-2; weak D call: TRBD1 (5 bases). V was cut by 3 bases and J by 4 bases, with 21 bases left in between. The CDR3 consists of 16 residues. CDR1 and CDR2 from the germline V gene are GTSNPN and SVGIG (reference sequence).

The V and J genes are TRBV11-1 and TRBJ1-4; D unresolved. This CDR3 has 16 residues. Germline V gene sequence: CDR1 SGHAT, CDR2 FQDESV (reference sequence). V was pared by 5 bases and J by 1 base, with 14 bases between. The CDR3 DNA follows: TGTGCCAGCAGCCCCAGCGGATCTGGAACTAATGAAAAACTGTTTTTT. Its translation: CASSPSGSGTNEKLFF.

The rearrangement joins TRBV7-9 to TRBJ2-1; D is perhaps TRBD1 (5 bases). The CDR3 spans 13 residues. The V end lost 2 bases, the J end lost 4 bases, and 6 bases lay between the germline ends. Germline V gene data show CDR1 as SEHNR and CDR2 as FQNEAQ (reference sequence). For the CDR3, the DNA is TGTGCCAGCAGCTTACAGGGATACAATGAGCAGTTCTTC. It yields the protein CASSLQGYNEQFF. Together with reference TRBV7-9 and TRBJ2-1, the CDR3 gives the full variable domain: DTGVSQNPRHKITKRGQNVTFRCDPISEHNRLYWYRQTLGQGPEFLTYFQNEAQLEKSRLLSDRFSAERPKGSFSTLEIQRTEQGDSAMYLCASSLQGYNEQFFGPGTRLTVL.

J is TRBJ1-2 and V is TRBV19; 9 nucleotides agree with TRBD1. Germline trimming cut 5 bases from V and 4 bases from J; bases unmatched to any gene: 5. CDR1 LNHDA and CDR2 SQIVND come from the germline V gene (reference sequence). CDR3 length: 14 residues. CDR3 DNA sequence: TGTGCCAGTAGTGTCGACAGGGGGAGCTATGGCTACACCTTC. It translates to CASSVDRGSYGYTF.

This clone was counted only a few times. J is TRBJ1-1 and V is TRBV25-1, with D possibly TRBD1 on 5 matching bases. Germline CDR1 reads MGHDK; CDR2 reads SYGVNS. The germline V and J ends were trimmed by 7 bases and 5 bases, with 14 bases remaining between them. The CDR3 is made up of 13 amino acids. The CDR3, as DNA: TGTGCCAGCACTCTGGGGGGTCTTACTGAAGCTTTCTTT. Encoded protein: CASTLGGLTEAFF. The entire variable domain, with the rest obtained from reference TRBV25-1 and TRBJ1-1, is as follows: EADIYQTPRYLVIGTGKKITLECSQTMGHDKMYWYQQDPGMELHLIHYSYGVNSTEKGDLSSESTVSRIRTEHFPLTLESARPSHTSQYLCASTLGGLTEAFFGQGTRLTVV.